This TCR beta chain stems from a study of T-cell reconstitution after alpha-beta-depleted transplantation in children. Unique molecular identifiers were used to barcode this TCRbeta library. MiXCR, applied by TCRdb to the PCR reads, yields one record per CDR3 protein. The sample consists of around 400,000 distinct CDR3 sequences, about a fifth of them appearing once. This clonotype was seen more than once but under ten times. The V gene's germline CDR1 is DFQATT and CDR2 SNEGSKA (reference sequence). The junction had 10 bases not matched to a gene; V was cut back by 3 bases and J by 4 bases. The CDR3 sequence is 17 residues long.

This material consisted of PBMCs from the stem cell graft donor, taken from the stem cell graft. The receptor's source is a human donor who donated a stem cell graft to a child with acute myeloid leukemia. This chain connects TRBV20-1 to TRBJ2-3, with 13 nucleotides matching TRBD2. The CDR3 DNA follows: TGCAGTGCTAGTCCGGGACTAGCGGGATCCGGGGCAGATACGCAGTATTTT. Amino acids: CSASPGLAGSGADTQYF.